The T cell receptor beta chain under discussion was sequenced for a study of human T cells and chemical hapten exposure. Across the study: Across its approximately 23 weeks, the study gave patients weekly diphenylcyclopropenone doses to the scalp. Small differences in pooled library volume mainly drove the variation in TCR yields per sample.

The time point denotes: patch test 1, 2 weeks after DPC sensitization. Regarding treatment: therapeutic diphenylcyclopropenone sensitization with weekly scalp DPC. The study drew its donors from alopecia patients who were 18 to 70 years old and suitable for DPC. This clonotype was observed a few times. The library gave individual cDNA molecules unique molecular identifiers. TCRdb passed the RACE reads through MiXCR, listing each CDR3 protein once. Altogether about 380,000 distinct CDR3 sequences are present, approximately 5% being singletons, with the ten largest covering 2% to 2.5%. Between the trimmed V and J ends, which lost 8 bases and 2 bases, there was a span of 13 bases. The CDR3 has 13 amino acids. Germline V lookup: CDR1 MNHEY, CDR2 SMNVEV (reference sequence).

The chain uses TRBV27 and TRBJ2-7; D is possibly TRBD1 (6 bases). The sample in question was whole blood, obtained in connection with sensitization to the hapten diphenylcyclopropenone (DPC). This receptor was identified in a woman aged 45-65 years with alopecia areata. Some clones in this sample may be carry-over from other donors' samples. The CDR3 DNA sequence: TGTGCCAGCGGGGACAAGGGGACCTACGAGCAGTACTTC. It yields the protein CASGDKGTYEQYF.